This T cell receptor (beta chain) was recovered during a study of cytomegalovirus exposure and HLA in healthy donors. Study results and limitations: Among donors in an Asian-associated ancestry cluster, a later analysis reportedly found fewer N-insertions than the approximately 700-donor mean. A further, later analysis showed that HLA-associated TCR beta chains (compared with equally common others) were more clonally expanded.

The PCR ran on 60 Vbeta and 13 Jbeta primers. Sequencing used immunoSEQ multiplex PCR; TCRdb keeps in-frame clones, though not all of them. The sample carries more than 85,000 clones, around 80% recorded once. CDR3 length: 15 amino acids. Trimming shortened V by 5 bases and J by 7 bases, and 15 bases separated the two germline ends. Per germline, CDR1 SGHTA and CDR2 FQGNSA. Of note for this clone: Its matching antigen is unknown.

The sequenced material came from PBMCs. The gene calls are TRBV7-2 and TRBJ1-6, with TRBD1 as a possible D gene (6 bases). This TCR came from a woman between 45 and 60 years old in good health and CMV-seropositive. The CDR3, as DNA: TGTGCCAGCAGCGATGCGACAGGACAGAATTCACCCCTCCACTTT. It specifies CASSDATGQNSPLHF.